This TCR beta chain was sequenced in a study of OX40 agonist ivuxolimab in advanced cancers. Study findings and constraints: Normalized T-cell clonal expansion was also low in a subset of nonresponders. Dose levels from 0.1 to 3.0 mg/kg saw CD4+ and CD8+ blood T cells expand clonally by week 6.

CDR1 SGDLS and CDR2 YYNGEE come from the germline V gene. Trimming took 3 bases from V and 8 from J; bases not matched to a gene: 13. The length of the CDR3 is 16 residues. The protocol was immunoSEQ multiplex PCR, while the TCRdb copy is restricted to in-frame clones and leaves out a portion. This sample yields tens of thousands of clones, of which about 88% are seen a single time; approximately 0.25% belongs to the top ten. On this clone: Its antigen is unidentified.

The chain has TRBV9 and TRBJ2-1; 8 nucleotides agree with TRBD2. The TCR sequence derives from an adult with an advanced solid tumor such as melanoma, head and neck, liver or kidney cancer. The sample in question was CD4+ or CD8+ T cells sorted from blood, obtained in a trial of the OX40 agonist ivuxolimab. In DNA form, the CDR3 reads TGTGCCAGCAGCGGGGGACCGGGACTAGTCATCTATGAGCAGTTCTTC. Translation gives CASSGGPGLVIYEQFF. The variable domain in full, with the rest retrieved from reference TRBV9 and TRBJ2-1, is DSGVTQTPKHLITATGQRVTLRCSPRSGDLSVYWYQQSLDQGLQFLIQYYNGEERAKGNILERFSAQQFPDLHSELNLSSLELGDSALYFCASSGGPGLVIYEQFFGPGTRLTVL.